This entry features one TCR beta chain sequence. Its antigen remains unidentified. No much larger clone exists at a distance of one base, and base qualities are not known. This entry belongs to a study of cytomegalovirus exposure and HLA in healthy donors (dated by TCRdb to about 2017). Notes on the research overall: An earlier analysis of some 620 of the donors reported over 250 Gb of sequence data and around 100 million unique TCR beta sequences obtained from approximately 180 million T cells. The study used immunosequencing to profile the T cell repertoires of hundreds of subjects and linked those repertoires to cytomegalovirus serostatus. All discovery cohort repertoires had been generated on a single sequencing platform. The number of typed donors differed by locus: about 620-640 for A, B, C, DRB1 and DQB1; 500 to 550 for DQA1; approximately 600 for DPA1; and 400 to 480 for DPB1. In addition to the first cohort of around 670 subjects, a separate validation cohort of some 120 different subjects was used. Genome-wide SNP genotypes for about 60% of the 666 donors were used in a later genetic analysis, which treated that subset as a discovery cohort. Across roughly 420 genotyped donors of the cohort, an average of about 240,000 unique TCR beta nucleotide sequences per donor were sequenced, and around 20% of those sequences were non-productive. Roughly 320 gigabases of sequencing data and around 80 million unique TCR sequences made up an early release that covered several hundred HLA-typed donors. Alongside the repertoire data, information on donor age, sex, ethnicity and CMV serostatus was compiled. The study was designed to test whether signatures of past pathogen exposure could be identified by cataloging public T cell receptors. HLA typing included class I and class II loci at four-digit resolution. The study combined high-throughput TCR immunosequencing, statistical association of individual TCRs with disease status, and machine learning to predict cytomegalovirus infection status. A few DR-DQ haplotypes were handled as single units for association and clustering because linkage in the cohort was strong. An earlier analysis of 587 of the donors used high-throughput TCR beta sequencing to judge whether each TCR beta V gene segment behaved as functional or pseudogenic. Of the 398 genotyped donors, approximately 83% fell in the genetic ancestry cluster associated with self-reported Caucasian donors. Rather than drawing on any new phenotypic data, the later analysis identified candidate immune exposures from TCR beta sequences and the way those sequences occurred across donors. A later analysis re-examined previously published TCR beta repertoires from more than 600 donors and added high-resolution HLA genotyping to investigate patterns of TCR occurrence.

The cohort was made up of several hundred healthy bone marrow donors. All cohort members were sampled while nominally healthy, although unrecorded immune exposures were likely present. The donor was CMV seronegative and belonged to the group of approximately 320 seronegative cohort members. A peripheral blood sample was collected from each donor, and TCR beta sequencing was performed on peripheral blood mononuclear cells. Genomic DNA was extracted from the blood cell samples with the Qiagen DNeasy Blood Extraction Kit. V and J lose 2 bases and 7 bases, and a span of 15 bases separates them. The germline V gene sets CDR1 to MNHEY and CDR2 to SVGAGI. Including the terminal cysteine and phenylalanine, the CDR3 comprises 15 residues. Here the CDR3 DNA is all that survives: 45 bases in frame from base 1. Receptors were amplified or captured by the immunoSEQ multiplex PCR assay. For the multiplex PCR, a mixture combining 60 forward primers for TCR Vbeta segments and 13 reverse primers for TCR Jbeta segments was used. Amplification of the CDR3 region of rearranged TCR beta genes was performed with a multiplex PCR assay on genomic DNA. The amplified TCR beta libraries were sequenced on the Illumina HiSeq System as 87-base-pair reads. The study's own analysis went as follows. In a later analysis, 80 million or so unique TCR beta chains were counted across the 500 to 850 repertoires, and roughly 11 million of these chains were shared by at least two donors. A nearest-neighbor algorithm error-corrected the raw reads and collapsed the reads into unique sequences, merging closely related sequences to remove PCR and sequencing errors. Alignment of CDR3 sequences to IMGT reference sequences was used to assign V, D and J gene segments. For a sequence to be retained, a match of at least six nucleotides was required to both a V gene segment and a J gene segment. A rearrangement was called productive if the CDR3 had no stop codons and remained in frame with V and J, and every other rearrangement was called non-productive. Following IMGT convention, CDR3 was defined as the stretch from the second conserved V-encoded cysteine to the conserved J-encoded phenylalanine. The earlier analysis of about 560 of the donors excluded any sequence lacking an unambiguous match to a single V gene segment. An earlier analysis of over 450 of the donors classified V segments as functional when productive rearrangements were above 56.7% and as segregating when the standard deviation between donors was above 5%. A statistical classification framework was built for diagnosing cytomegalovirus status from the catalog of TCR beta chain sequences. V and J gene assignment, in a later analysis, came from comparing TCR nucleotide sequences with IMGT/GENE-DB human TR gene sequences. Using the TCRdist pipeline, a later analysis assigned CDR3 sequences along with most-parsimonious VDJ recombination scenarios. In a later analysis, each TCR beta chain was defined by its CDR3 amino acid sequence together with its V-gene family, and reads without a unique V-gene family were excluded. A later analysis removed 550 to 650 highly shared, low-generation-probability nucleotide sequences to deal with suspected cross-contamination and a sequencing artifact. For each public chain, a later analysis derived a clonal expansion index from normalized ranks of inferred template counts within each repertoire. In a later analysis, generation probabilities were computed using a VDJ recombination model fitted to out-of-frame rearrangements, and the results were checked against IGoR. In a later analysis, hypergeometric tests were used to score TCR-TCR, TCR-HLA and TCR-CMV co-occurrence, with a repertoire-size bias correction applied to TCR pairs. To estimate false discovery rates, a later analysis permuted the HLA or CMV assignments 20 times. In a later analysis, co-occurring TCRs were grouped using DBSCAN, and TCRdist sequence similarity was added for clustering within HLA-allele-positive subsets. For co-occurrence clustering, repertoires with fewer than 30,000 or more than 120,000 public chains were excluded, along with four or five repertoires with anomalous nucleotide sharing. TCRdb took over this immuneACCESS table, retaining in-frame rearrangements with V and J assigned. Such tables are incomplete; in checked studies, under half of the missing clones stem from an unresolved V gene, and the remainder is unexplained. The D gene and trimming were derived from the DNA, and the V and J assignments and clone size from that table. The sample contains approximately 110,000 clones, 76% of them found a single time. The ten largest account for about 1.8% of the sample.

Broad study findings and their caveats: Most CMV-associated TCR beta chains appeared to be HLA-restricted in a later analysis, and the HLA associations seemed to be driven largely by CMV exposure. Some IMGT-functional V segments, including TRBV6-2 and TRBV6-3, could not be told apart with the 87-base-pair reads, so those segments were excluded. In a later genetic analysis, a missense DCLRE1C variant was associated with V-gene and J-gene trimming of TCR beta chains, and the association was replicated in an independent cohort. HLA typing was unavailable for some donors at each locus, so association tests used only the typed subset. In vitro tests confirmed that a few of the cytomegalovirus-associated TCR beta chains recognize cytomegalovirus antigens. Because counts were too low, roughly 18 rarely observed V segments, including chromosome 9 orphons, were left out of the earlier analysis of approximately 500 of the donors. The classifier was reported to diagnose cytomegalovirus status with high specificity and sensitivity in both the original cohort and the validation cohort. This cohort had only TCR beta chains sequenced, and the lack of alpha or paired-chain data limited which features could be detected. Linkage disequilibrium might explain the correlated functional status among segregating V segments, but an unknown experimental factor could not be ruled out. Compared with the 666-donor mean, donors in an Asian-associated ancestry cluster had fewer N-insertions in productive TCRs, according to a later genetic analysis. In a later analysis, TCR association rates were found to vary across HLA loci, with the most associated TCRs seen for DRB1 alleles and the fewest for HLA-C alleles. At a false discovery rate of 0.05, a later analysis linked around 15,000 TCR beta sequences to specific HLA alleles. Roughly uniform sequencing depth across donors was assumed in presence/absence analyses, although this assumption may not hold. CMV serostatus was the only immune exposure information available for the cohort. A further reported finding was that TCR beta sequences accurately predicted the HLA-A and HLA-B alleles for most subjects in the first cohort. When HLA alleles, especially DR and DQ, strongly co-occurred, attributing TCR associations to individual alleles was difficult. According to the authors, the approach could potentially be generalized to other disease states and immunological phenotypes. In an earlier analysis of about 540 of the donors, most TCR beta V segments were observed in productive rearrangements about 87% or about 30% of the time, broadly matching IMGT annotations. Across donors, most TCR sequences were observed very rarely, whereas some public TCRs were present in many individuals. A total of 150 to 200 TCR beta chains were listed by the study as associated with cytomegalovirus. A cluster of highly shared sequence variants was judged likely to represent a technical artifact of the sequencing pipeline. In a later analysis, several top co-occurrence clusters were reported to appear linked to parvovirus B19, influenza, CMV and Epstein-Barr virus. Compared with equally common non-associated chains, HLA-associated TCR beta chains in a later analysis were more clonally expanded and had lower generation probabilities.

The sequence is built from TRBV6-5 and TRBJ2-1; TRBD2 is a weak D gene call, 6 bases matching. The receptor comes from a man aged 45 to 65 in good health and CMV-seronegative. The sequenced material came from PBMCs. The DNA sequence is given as TGTGCCAGCAGTTACGCGGGGCAATGGAGGAATGAGCAGTTCTTC. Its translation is CASSYAGQWRNEQFF.